The next 17 T cell receptor beta chains were all read from a single sample in a study of cytomegalovirus exposure and HLA in healthy donors. A multiplex PCR was run with 60 Vbeta primers and 13 Jbeta primers. Method: immunoSEQ multiplex PCR; TCRdb's copy keeps in-frame clones and lacks some. This sample's clone table lists about 140,000 clones. Source material: PBMCs. The receptor source for this set is a man aged 35-49 years in good health and CMV-seronegative.

The CDR3 coding sequence is TGTGCCAGCAGCTGGGCTACAGGTCCCTCCTACGAGCAGTACTTC. Translation gives CASSWATGPSYEQYF. The chain joins TRBV5-4 to TRBJ2-7, with D maybe TRBD1 (5 bases). V was pared by 3 bases and J by 0 bases, with 13 bases between. The CDR3 loop spans 15 amino acids. Germline assignment: CDR1 SGHNT and CDR2 YYREEE (reference sequence).

The rearrangement links TRBV7-8 to TRBJ2-3, with 8 nucleotides matching TRBD2. The CDR3 covers 14 residues. Per the germline V gene, CDR1 is SGHVS and CDR2 is FQNEAQ. V lost 3 bases to trimming and J lost 5 bases; unmatched junction nucleotides: 4. In DNA form, the CDR3 reads TGTGCCAGCAGCTTGTCCGGGGGGGAAGATACGCAGTATTTT. It codes for CASSLSGGEDTQYF.

The rearrangement links TRBV11-2 to TRBJ1-2, with 9 bases matching TRBD1. V shed 2 bases and J 7 bases; nucleotides not matched to a gene: 8. Germline loops: CDR1 SGHAT, CDR2 FQNNGV. This CDR3 is built from 15 residues. CDR3 in amino acids: CASSLSSGQGFGYTF. The CDR3 DNA reads as TGTGCCAGCAGCTTATCCTCGGGACAGGGTTTTGGCTACACCTTC.

The V call is TRBV15, the J call TRBJ2-7; 7 bases agree with TRBD2. Germline CDR1 LNHNV, CDR2 YYDKDF (reference sequence). The CDR3 length is 16 residues. The V segment lost 1 base and the J segment 6 bases; nucleotides outside the gene matches: 12. The CDR3 is CATSRGLPASGGEQYF. The CDR3 DNA reads as TGTGCCACCAGCAGAGGTCTACCGGCGTCGGGGGGCGAGCAGTACTTC.

V is TRBV5-1 and J is TRBJ2-3, with 11 bases matching TRBD2. V dropped 3 bases and J dropped 4; count of bases not matched to a gene: 4. The CDR3 contains 15 residues. CDR1 is SGHRS, CDR2 YFSETQ, per germline. The CDR3 DNA follows: TGCGCCAGCAGCTCGCCGGGACTAGCGGCAGATACGCAGTATTTT. Translated, it gives CASSSPGLAADTQYF.

The gene calls are TRBV28 and TRBJ1-2; D unclear. The CDR3 extends over 12 amino acids. CDR1 is MDHEN, CDR2 SYDVKM, per germline. V shed 6 bases and J shed 8 bases, with 13 bases lying between them. DNA for the CDR3: TGTGCCAGCAGAGGACTGGGAGAAGGCTACACCTTC. Translating it yields CASRGLGEGYTF.

J is TRBJ1-1 and V is TRBV5-4; tentative D call: TRBD1 (6 bases). V lost 0 bases, J lost 6 bases, and 9 bases lay in between. This CDR3 has 13 residues. Per the germline V gene, CDR1 is SGHNT and CDR2 is YYREEE (reference sequence). CDR3: CASSLGGTPEAFF. The CDR3, as DNA: TGTGCCAGCAGCTTGGGTGGGACACCTGAAGCTTTCTTT. Complete variable domain (other parts from reference TRBV5-4 and TRBJ1-1): ETGVTQSPTHLIKTRGQQVTLRCSSQSGHNTVSWYQQALGQGPQFIFQYYREEENGRGNFPPRFSGLQFPNYSSELNVNALELDDSALYLCASSLGGTPEAFFGQGTRLTVV.

This rearrangement joins TRBV11-2 to TRBJ1-1, with TRBD1 identical over 7 bases. Trimming took 5 bases from V and 8 from J; bases not matched to a gene: 8. CDR3 length: 13 amino acids. CDR1 is SGHAT, CDR2 FQNNGV, per germline. The CDR3 DNA reads as TGTGCCAGCAGCGCCACGGGACAGATAGAAGCTTTCTTT. Protein: CASSATGQIEAFF.

The chain links TRBV5-1 to TRBJ1-3; possibly TRBD1 for D (5 bases). Germline assignment: CDR1 SGHRS and CDR2 YFSETQ. CDR3 length: 15 amino acids. The CDR3 DNA follows: TGCGCTTTATGGGGTGGGCAGGGCATTGGAAACACCATATATTTT. It codes for CALWGGQGIGNTIYF.

V is TRBV18 and J is TRBJ2-2; D gene uncertain. The germline V gene has CDR1 KGHSH and CDR2 LQKENI. Trimming removed 3 bases from V and 2 bases from J, with 7 bases in between. The CDR3 consists of 14 residues. The CDR3: CASSPNFNTGELFF. The CDR3 DNA is TGTGCCAGCTCACCTAACTTTAACACCGGGGAGCTGTTTTTT.

The chain links TRBV7-8 to TRBJ1-3; 12 nucleotides agree with TRBD1. This CDR3 region has 17 residues. The V and J ends lost 1 base and 9 bases, in that order; junction bases with no gene match: 10. The V gene's germline CDR1 is SGHVS and CDR2 FQNEAQ. The CDR3 bases are TGTGCCAGCAGCTTAGGGGACAGGGGGCCCTATAGCGGCACCATATATTTT. This translates into CASSLGDRGPYSGTIYF.

This rearrangement joins TRBV7-8 to TRBJ2-1, with a weak D call TRBD1 (6 bases). The V gene's germline CDR1 is SGHVS and CDR2 FQNEAQ. The CDR3 is made up of 14 amino acids. V was trimmed by 3 bases and J by 4 bases, leaving 10 bases between them. The CDR3 loop reads CASSFGGYYNEQFF. The CDR3 DNA reads as TGTGCCAGCAGCTTTGGGGGCTATTACAATGAGCAGTTCTTC. The variable domain in full, with the rest retrieved from reference TRBV7-8 and TRBJ2-1, is GAGVSQSPRYKVAKRGQDVALRCDPISGHVSLFWYQQALGQGPEFLTYFQNEAQLDKSGLPSDRFFAERPEGSVSTLKIQRTQQEDSAVYLCASSFGGYYNEQFFGPGTRLTVL.

The chain is built from TRBV6-1 and TRBJ2-7; 11 positions match TRBD1. CDR1 MNHNS and CDR2 SASEGT come from the germline V gene. V lost 2 bases, J lost 5 bases, and 8 bases stayed unmatched. The CDR3 spans 16 residues. This CDR3 reads CASSERNRTGGHEQYF. The CDR3, as DNA: TGTGCCAGCAGTGAAAGGAATAGGACAGGGGGCCACGAGCAGTACTTC.

V is TRBV2 and J is TRBJ2-5; 9 bases map to TRBD2. V gave up 3 bases and J gave up 2 bases; unmatched junction bases: 10. Germline V CDR1 and CDR2: SNHLY, FYNNEI. CDR3 size: 17 residues. The CDR3 coding sequence is TGTGCCAGCAGTGATTACACCCTAGCGGGGCGACAAGAGACCCAGTACTTC. It codes for CASSDYTLAGRQETQYF. The variable domain in full, with the rest retrieved from reference TRBV2 and TRBJ2-5, is EPEVTQTPSHQVTQMGQEVILRCVPISNHLYFYWYRQILGQKVEFLVSFYNNEISEKSEIFDDQFSVERPDGSNFTLKIRSTKLEDSAMYFCASSDYTLAGRQETQYFGPGTRLLVL.

J is TRBJ1-1 and V is TRBV4-3, with 9 positions matching TRBD1. The junction had 4 bases not matched to a gene; V was cut back by 0 bases and J by 8 bases. The CDR3 consists of 14 residues. The germline CDR1 and CDR2 sequences are LGHNA and YSLEER. For the CDR3, the DNA is TGCGCCAGCAGCCAAGATAGAGACAGGGGGGAAGCTTTCTTT. The encoded protein is CASSQDRDRGEAFF.

V gene TRBV11-2 combines with J gene TRBJ1-6; no definite D call. The V end lost 1 base, the J end lost 4 bases, and 11 bases lay between the germline ends. Germline assignment: CDR1 SGHAT and CDR2 FQNNGV. The CDR3 has 16 amino acids. For the CDR3, the DNA is TGTGCCAGCAGCTTAGCGGCGACACCATATAATTCACCCCTCCACTTT. It specifies CASSLAATPYNSPLHF.

The chain combines TRBV5-4 with TRBJ1-2; possibly TRBD1 for D (6 bases). In germline, CDR1 is SGHNT, CDR2 YYREEE (reference sequence). Trimming shortened V by 0 bases and J by 2 bases, and 11 bases separated the two germline ends. The CDR3 sequence is 15 residues long. CDR3 protein: CASSLASGVNYGYTF. The DNA of the CDR3 is TGTGCCAGCAGCTTGGCATCAGGGGTAAACTATGGCTACACCTTC. Full variable domain (remainder filled in from reference TRBV5-4 and TRBJ1-2): ETGVTQSPTHLIKTRGQQVTLRCSSQSGHNTVSWYQQALGQGPQFIFQYYREEENGRGNFPPRFSGLQFPNYSSELNVNALELDDSALYLCASSLASGVNYGYTFGSGTRLTVV.